This T cell receptor beta chain is from a study of OX40 agonist ivuxolimab in advanced cancers. Notes on the study in general: On average, a greater number of expanded clones characterised CD8+ T cells relative to CD4+. Which antigen the expanded peripheral T cells recognized is unknown.

Trimming at V came to 6 bases and at J to 4 bases, leaving 9 bases not matched to a gene. The germline gives CDR1 WNHNN, CDR2 SYGVQD (reference sequence). This CDR3 comprises 16 residues. Method: immunoSEQ multiplex PCR; TCRdb's copy keeps in-frame clones and lacks some. The sample carries 60,000 or so clones, around 81% recorded once. To note about this clone: No antigen is known for it.

V gene TRBV10-1 combines with J gene TRBJ2-5, with 12 bases identical to TRBD1. The clonotype originates from an adult with an advanced solid tumor such as melanoma, head and neck, liver or kidney cancer. The sample here was CD4+ or CD8+ T cells sorted from blood, taken in a trial of the OX40 agonist ivuxolimab. This chain's CDR3 is CASSETGQGAVETQYF. CDR3 coding DNA: TGCGCCAGCAGCGAGACGGGACAGGGGGCCGTAGAGACCCAGTACTTC.